The present T cell receptor (beta chain) was sequenced within a study of cytomegalovirus exposure and HLA in healthy donors. Study-level information: Earlier sequencing of 150 million to 200 million T cells yielded around 100 million unique TCR beta sequences.

Study-wide findings and caveats: Later work found that TCR association rates differed between HLA loci; DRB1 had the most and HLA-C the fewest. TCR beta chains numbering 150 to 200 were designated cytomegalovirus-associated. A later analysis by the authors found several of the most significant clusters apparently linked to common viral pathogens.

Germline V gene sequence: CDR1 SNHLY, CDR2 FYNNEI. The CDR3 runs 14 residues. The ends were cut back, 6 bases at V and 4 bases at J, with 12 bases in the middle. The study ran its PCR with 60 Vbeta and 13 Jbeta primers. Assay: immunoSEQ multiplex PCR; the TCRdb copy retains only in-frame clones and omits some. Here the sample spans about 160,000 clones, approximately 80% being singletons. Remarks on this clone: Its antigen remains unidentified.

The material sequenced was PBMCs. The chain couples TRBV2 to TRBJ2-2, with D tentatively TRBD2 (5 bases). The TCR comes from a woman between 45 and 60 years old in good health and CMV-seronegative. The CDR3 sequence is CASRETSFTGELFF. The CDR3 DNA reads TGTGCCAGCAGGGAAACTAGTTTCACCGGGGAGCTGTTTTTT. The full variable domain, completed using reference TRBV2 and TRBJ2-2, is EPEVTQTPSHQVTQMGQEVILRCVPISNHLYFYWYRQILGQKVEFLVSFYNNEISEKSEIFDDQFSVERPDGSNFTLKIRSTKLEDSAMYFCASRETSFTGELFFGEGSRLTVL.